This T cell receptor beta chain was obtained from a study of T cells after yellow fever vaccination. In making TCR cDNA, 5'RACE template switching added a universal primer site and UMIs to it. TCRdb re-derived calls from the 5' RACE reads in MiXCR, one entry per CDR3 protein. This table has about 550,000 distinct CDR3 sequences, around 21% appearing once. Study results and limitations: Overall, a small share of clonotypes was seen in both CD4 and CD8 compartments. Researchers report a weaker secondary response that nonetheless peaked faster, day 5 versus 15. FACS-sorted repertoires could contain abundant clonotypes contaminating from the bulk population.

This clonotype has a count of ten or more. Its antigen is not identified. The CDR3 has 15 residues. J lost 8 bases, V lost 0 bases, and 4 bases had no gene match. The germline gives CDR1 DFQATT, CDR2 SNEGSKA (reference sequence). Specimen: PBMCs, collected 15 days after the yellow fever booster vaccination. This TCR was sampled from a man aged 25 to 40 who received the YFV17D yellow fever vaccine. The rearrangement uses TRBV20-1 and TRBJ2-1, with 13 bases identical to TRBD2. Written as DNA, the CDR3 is TGCAGTGCTAGAGAGGTGGGACTAGCGGGGTATGAGCAGTTCTTC. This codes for CSAREVGLAGYEQFF.